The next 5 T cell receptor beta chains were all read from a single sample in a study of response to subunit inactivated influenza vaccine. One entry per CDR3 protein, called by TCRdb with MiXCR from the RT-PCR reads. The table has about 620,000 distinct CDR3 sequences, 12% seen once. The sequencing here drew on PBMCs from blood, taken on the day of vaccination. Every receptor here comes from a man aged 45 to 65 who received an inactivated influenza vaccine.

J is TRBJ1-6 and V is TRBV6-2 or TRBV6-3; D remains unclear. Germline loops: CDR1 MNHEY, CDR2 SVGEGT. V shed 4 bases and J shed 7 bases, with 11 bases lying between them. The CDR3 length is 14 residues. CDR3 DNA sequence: TGTGCCAGCAGTTTTGGTCGATCAAATTCACCCCTCCACTTT. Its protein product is CASSFGRSNSPLHF.

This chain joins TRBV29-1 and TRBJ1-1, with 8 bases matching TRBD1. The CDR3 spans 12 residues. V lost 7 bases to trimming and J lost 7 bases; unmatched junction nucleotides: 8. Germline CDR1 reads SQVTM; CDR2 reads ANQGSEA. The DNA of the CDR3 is TGCAGCGGGGGACAGGCGAACGGTGAAGCTTTCTTT. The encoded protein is CSGGQANGEAFF.

CDR3 residues: CASSARDKNNEQFF. CDR3 nucleotides: TGTGCCAGCAGCGCCCGGGACAAAAACAATGAGCAGTTCTTC. This rearrangement joins TRBV7-9 to TRBJ2-1; D possibly corresponds to TRBD1 (6 bases). The CDR3 runs to 14 residues. Between the trimmed V and J ends, which lost 5 bases and 5 bases, there was a span of 13 bases. Germline V lookup: CDR1 SEHNR, CDR2 FQNEAQ (reference sequence).

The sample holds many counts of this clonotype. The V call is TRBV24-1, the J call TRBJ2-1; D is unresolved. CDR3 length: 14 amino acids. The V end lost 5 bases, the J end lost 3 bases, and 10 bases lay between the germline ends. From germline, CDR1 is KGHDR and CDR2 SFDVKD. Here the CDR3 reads CATSARPLYNEQFF. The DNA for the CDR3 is TGTGCCACCAGTGCACGGCCCCTCTACAATGAGCAGTTCTTC.

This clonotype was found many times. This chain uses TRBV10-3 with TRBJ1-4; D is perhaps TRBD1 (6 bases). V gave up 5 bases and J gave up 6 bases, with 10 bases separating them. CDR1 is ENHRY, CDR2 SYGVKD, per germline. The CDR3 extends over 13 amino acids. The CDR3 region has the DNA TGTGCCATCAGTAAAGGGGGAGATGAAAAACTGTTTTTT. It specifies CAISKGGDEKLFF.